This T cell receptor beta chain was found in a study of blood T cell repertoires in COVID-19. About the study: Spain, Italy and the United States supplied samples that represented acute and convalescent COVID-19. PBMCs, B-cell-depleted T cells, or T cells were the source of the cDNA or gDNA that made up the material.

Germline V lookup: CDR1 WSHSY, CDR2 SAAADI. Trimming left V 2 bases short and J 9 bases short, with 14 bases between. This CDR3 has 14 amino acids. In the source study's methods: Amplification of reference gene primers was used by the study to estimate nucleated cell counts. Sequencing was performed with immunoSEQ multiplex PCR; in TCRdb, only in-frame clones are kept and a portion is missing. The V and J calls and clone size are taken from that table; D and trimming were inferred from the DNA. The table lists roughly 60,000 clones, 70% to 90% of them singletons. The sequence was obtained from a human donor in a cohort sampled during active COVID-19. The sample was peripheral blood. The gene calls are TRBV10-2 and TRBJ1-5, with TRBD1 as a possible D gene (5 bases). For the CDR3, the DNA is TGCGCCAGCAGTGAGCCCACAGGCCTCGGGCCCCAGCATTTT. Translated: CASSEPTGLGPQHF.